This T cell receptor beta chain was recovered during a study of CD8 T cells in ankylosing spondylitis. Study results and caveats: From matched ankylosing spondylitis synovial fluid, disease-linked clones were reportedly recovered at significantly enriched levels. Some motif variants were previously reported in reactive arthritis synovial fluid and blood. A CD8+ phenotype characterized the disease-linked clones, which were relatively rare in peripheral blood.

V was cut by 3 bases and J by 5 bases, with 5 bases left in between. The CDR3 consists of 12 residues. Germline CDR1 DFQATT, CDR2 SNEGSKA (reference sequence). Notes on this clonotype: What it binds is unknown.

Libraries of TCR beta came from quantitative 5'-RACE with molecular barcodes. TCRdb reanalysed the 5' RACE reads using MiXCR and keeps one entry per CDR3 protein. The repertoire holds approximately 300,000 distinct CDR3 sequences, with roughly 20% as singletons. V is TRBV20-1 and J is TRBJ1-6; D is unresolved. The TCR was taken from a female donor with ankylosing spondylitis or in good health (not recorded which). Source material: blood, either unsorted or a sorted T cell fraction (not recorded which). The CDR3 DNA reads TGCAGTGCTAGGGAGCATAATTCACCCCTCCACTTT. It specifies CSAREHNSPLHF.